Listed here are 10 T cell receptor beta chains from one sample, sequenced in a study of CD8+CD57+ T cells in acquired aplastic anemia. Genomic DNA, serving as template, underwent TCR beta VDJ and CDR3 profiling. Using its own MiXCR run on the reads, TCRdb lists one record per CDR3 protein. Counted here are approximately 160,000 distinct CDR3 sequences, approximately 44% occurring once; the ten biggest clones make up roughly 2.9%. The patients chosen for sequencing had shown expansion of CD8+CD57+ cells (detected by flow cytometry). Material for sequencing was sorted CD4+, CD8+, or CD8+CD57+ T cells (not recorded which) from PBMCs. These receptors all stem from a human donor with aplastic anemia.

This clonotype was seen only a few times. The chain joins TRBV24-1 to TRBJ2-3; 12 nucleotides match TRBD1. Germline CDR1 reads KGHDR; CDR2 reads SFDVKD. The CDR3 length is 15 residues. V was pared by 3 bases and J by 9 bases, with 6 bases of the junction left unmatched. In DNA form, the CDR3 reads TGTGCCACCAGTGATACCAAGGGGACAGGGGGCACGCAGTATTTT. Protein product: CATSDTKGTGGTQYF.

The chain carries TRBV10-3 and TRBJ1-5, with D possibly matching TRBD1 (5 bases). The germline V gene encodes CDR1 ENHRY and CDR2 SYGVKD. This CDR3 is 14 amino acids long. The V end was cut by 0 bases, the J end by 9 bases, with 12 bases between. The CDR3 bases are TGTGCCATCAGTGAGTCTACAGGCGCCCGGCCCCAGCATTTT. Translation: CAISESTGARPQHF.

In its sample, this clonotype was seen many times. A much larger clonotype is one base distant, so this may be a read error. The chain links TRBV29-1 to TRBJ2-7, with TRBD1 matching over 12 bases. Germline CDR1 is SQVTM and CDR2 is ANQGSEA. CDR3 size: 15 residues. The CDR3: CSVEVPGQGAYEQCF. The CDR3, as DNA: TGCAGCGTTGAAGTCCCGGGACAGGGGGCCTACGAGCAGTGCTTC.

The V call is TRBV5-4, the J call TRBJ1-6, with D tentatively TRBD1 (5 bases). The V and J ends lost 4 bases and 15 bases respectively, with 17 bases between them. CDR1 and CDR2 from the germline V gene are SGHNT and YYREEE (reference sequence). CDR3 length: 13 amino acids. This CDR3 is CASSLDTRRVLHF. CDR3 sequence (DNA): TGTGCCAGCAGCCTGGACACCCGCCGAGTCCTCCACTTT.

CDR3 amino acids: CASSIPGARDGYTF. CDR3 nucleotide sequence: TGTGCCAGTAGTATACCAGGGGCTAGGGATGGCTACACCTTC. V is TRBV19 and J is TRBJ1-2; D may be TRBD1 (6 bases). This CDR3 contains 14 residues. V was clipped by 2 bases and J by 6 bases, with 13 bases between them. Germline CDR1 LNHDA, CDR2 SQIVND (reference sequence).

Ten or more counts support this clonotype. The chain combines TRBV7-9 with TRBJ1-6; TRBD1 might be the D (5 bases). This CDR3 is 17 amino acids long. The V gene's germline CDR1 is SEHNR and CDR2 FQNEAQ (reference sequence). Trimming left V 0 bases short and J 6 bases short, with 15 bases between. The CDR3 loop reads CASSLARRDALNSPLHF. In DNA, the CDR3 is TGTGCCAGCAGCTTAGCCCGCCGGGACGCTCTTAATTCACCCCTCCACTTT.

This clonotype has just a few counts. This CDR3 is missing its conserved last phenylalanine or tryptophan, likely due to a read error. The limits of the CDR3 on the DNA are not certain, so only TCRdb's listed CDR3 is given. The gene calls are TRBV24-1 and TRBJ2-5; the table's TRBD1 call for D was not verified on the DNA. A total of 9 residues make up the CDR3, ends included. Germline assignment: CDR1 KGHDR and CDR2 SFDVKD. The chain's CDR3 is CATSGGCRQ.

This sequence joins TRBV25-1 and TRBJ2-2, with TRBD1 identical over 11 bases. Germline V gives CDR1 MGHDK, CDR2 SYGVNS. CDR3 size: 14 residues. The V and J ends lost 10 bases and 6 bases, in that order; junction bases with no gene match: 7. CDR3 DNA sequence: TGTGCCACCCTGGACAGGGGGCGAGCCGGGGAGCTGTTTTTT. Translated, it gives CATLDRGRAGELFF.

The sample holds many counts of this clonotype. The chain combines TRBV7-2 with TRBJ1-1, with D perhaps matching TRBD1 (6 bases). The CDR3 spans 14 residues. CDR1 SGHTA and CDR2 FQGNSA come from the germline V gene. Trimming removed 5 bases from V and 2 bases from J, with 12 bases in between. Here the CDR3 DNA reads TGTGCCAGCAGCAAAGGACAGATTAACACTGAAGCTTTCTTT. It codes for CASSKGQINTEAFF.

The gene calls are TRBV7-2 and TRBJ1-6, with 8 nucleotides matching TRBD1. The CDR3 contains 15 residues. CDR1 is SGHTA, CDR2 FQGNSA, per germline. V lost 5 bases to trimming and J lost 7 bases; unmatched junction nucleotides: 7. For the CDR3, the DNA is TGTGCCAGCAGCCGTAGGACAGGGCCGAATTCACCCCTCCACTTT. Translating it yields CASSRRTGPNSPLHF.